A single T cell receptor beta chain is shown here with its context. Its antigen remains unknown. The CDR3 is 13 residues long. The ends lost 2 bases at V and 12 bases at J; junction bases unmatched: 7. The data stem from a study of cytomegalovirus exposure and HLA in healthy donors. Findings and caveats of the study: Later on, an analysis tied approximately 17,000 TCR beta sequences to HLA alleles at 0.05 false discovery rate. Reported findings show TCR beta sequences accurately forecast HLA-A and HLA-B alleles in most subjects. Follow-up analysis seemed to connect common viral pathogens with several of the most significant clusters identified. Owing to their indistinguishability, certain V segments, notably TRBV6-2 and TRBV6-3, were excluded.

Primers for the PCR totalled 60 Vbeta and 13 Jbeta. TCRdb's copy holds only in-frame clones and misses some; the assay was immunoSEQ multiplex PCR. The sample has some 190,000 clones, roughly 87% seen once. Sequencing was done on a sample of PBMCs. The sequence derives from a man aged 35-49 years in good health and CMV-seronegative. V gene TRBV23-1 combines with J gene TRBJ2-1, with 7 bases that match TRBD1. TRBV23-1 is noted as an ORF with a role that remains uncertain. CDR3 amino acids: CASSQAPTGTQFF. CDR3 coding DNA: TGCGCCAGCAGTCAAGCCCCGACAGGGACGCAGTTCTTC.